The 14 T cell receptor beta chains below come from one sample, sequenced in a study of blood T cell repertoires in COVID-19. Sequenced by immunoSEQ multiplex PCR; TCRdb stores in-frame clones only, minus some. This sample has roughly 240,000 clones; approximately 84% occur once, and the top ten carry around 2%. The sequenced sample consisted of peripheral blood. All receptors derive from an elderly woman with acute or convalescent COVID-19.

The chain recombines TRBV7-3 with TRBJ1-1; TRBD1 is a possible D gene (5 bases). CDR3 size: 13 residues. Germline CDR1 reads SGHTA; CDR2 reads FQGTGA. Trimming pared 8 bases from V and 0 bases from J, leaving 10 bases between. In DNA, the CDR3 is TGTGCCAGCCAACAGGACATGAACACTGAAGCTTTCTTT. It specifies CASQQDMNTEAFF.

The chain uses TRBV7-8 and TRBJ2-7; perhaps TRBD2 as D (5 bases). The CDR3 extends over 12 amino acids. Germline V lookup: CDR1 SGHVS, CDR2 FQNEAQ. V was trimmed by 3 bases and J by 6 bases, leaving 9 bases between them. The CDR3 coding sequence is TGTGCCAGCAGCTTTACTAGGGTCGAGCAGTACTTC. This gives the protein CASSFTRVEQYF. Full variable domain (outside the CDR3, taken from reference TRBV7-8 and TRBJ2-7): GAGVSQSPRYKVAKRGQDVALRCDPISGHVSLFWYQQALGQGPEFLTYFQNEAQLDKSGLPSDRFFAERPEGSVSTLKIQRTQQEDSAVYLCASSFTRVEQYFGPGTRLTVT.

V usage is TRBV6-6 and J usage is TRBJ1-4; the match to TRBD1 covers 7 bases. The germline CDR1 and CDR2 sequences are MNHNY and SVGAGI (reference sequence). Trimming cost V 6 bases and J 8 bases; bases outside gene matches: 9. The CDR3 spans 14 residues. CDR3 in amino acids: CASSSGQSLEKLFF. In nucleotides, the CDR3 is TGTGCCAGCAGCTCGGGACAGAGTTTAGAAAAACTGTTTTTT.

The chain has TRBV11-2 and TRBJ1-1; D is uncertain. With 0 bases removed from V and 4 bases from J, the gap between germline ends came to 6 bases. The germline gives CDR1 SGHAT, CDR2 FQNNGV. CDR3 length: 13 residues. CDR3 amino acids: CASSLDLVTEAFF. The CDR3 coding sequence is TGTGCCAGCAGCTTAGATCTCGTCACTGAAGCTTTCTTT.

This rearrangement joins TRBV10-3 to TRBJ1-5; TRBD1 matches at 8 bases. The CDR3 length is 17 residues. Germline assignment: CDR1 ENHRY and CDR2 SYGVKD. V lost 2 bases and J lost 10; bases outside the gene matches: 16. The CDR3 DNA reads as TGTGCCATCAGTGAGAAACAATTTACAGGGGGGGTAAGTCCCCAGCATTTT. Its translation is CAISEKQFTGGVSPQHF.

The rearrangement joins TRBV4-2 to TRBJ1-2; TRBD1 might be the D (5 bases). CDR1 is LGHNA and CDR2 is YNFKEQ in the germline V gene. The V end was cut by 1 base, the J end by 4 bases, with 10 bases between. The CDR3 consists of 14 residues. Written as DNA, the CDR3 is TGTGCCAGCAGCCAAGGAAATGGGGCCTATGGCTACACCTTC. It translates to CASSQGNGAYGYTF.

This sequence joins TRBV9 and TRBJ1-6; 7 nucleotides line up with TRBD1. Germline V lookup: CDR1 SGDLS, CDR2 YYNGEE. The CDR3 runs to 16 residues. V lost 3 bases, J lost 0 bases, and 3 bases stayed unmatched. The CDR3 is CASSDRDSSYNSPLHF. CDR3 sequence (DNA): TGTGCCAGCAGCGACCGGGACAGCTCCTATAATTCACCCCTCCACTTT. Looking up the rest from reference TRBV9 and TRBJ1-6 gives the full variable domain: DSGVTQTPKHLITATGQRVTLRCSPRSGDLSVYWYQQSLDQGLQFLIQYYNGEERAKGNILERFSAQQFPDLHSELNLSSLELGDSALYFCASSDRDSSYNSPLHFGNGTRLTVT.

This clone appeared a single time. The chain employs TRBV10-3 and TRBJ2-3; 10 positions match TRBD2. CDR3 size: 14 residues. The V and J ends lost 10 bases and 3 bases, in that order; junction bases with no gene match: 7. Per the germline V gene, CDR1 is ENHRY and CDR2 is SYGVKD. Written as DNA, the CDR3 is TGTGCCACCTCTCCTAGCGGGGGAACAGATACGCAGTATTTT. Translated, it gives CATSPSGGTDTQYF.

The chain uses TRBV7-2 and TRBJ2-4, with 9 bases fitting TRBD2. Germline CDR1 is SGHTA and CDR2 is FQGNSA. The J segment lost 4 bases and the V segment lost 1 base, leaving 11 bases of the junction unmatched. The CDR3 has 18 amino acids. CDR3 amino acids: CASSLGGLAGASKNIQYF. The CDR3, as DNA: TGTGCCAGCAGCTTAGGGGGCTTAGCGGGAGCCTCTAAAAACATTCAGTACTTC. The variable domain in full, with the rest retrieved from reference TRBV7-2 and TRBJ2-4, is GAGVSQSPSNKVTEKGKDVELRCDPISGHTALYWYRQSLGQGLEFLIYFQGNSAPDKSGLPSDRFSAERTGGSVSTLTIQRTQQEDSAVYLCASSLGGLAGASKNIQYFGAGTRLSVL.

This clone showed up just once. This rearrangement joins TRBV6-2 or TRBV6-3 to TRBJ1-6; TRBD1 agrees at 8 bases. The CDR3 is 13 residues long. The germline CDR1 and CDR2 sequences are MNHEY and SVGEGT. V dropped 2 bases and J dropped 11; count of bases not matched to a gene: 2. The CDR3 region is CASSYGQGPPLHF. In DNA form, the CDR3 reads TGTGCCAGCAGTTACGGACAGGGCCCACCCCTCCACTTT.

This sequence joins TRBV19 and TRBJ1-6, with 8 bases matching TRBD1. CDR1 is LNHDA, CDR2 SQIVND, per germline (reference sequence). The CDR3 loop spans 16 amino acids. V trimming: 5 bases; J trimming: 8 bases; junction bases outside the gene matches: 11. The CDR3 protein is CASSSPRGRLDSPLHF. The DNA for the CDR3 is TGTGCCAGTAGTTCTCCCAGGGGGCGCCTTGATTCACCCCTCCACTTT.

CDR3 bases: TGCGCCAGCAGACCAGGGACAGGGGGTTGGTACGAGCAGTACTTC. Its translation is CASRPGTGGWYEQYF. The chain couples TRBV5-1 to TRBJ2-7; 11 bases agree with TRBD1. With V trimmed by 5 bases and J by 4 bases, 8 bases remained unmatched. Germline V gene lookup returns CDR1 SGHRS and CDR2 YFSETQ. CDR3 length: 15 residues.

This rearrangement joins TRBV2 to TRBJ2-3; the match to TRBD2 covers 9 bases. The J segment lost 3 bases and the V segment lost 6 bases, leaving 13 bases of the junction unmatched. The germline CDR1 and CDR2 sequences are SNHLY and FYNNEI. The CDR3 runs to 17 residues. The CDR3 spells CASSPPRLAAVTDTQYF. CDR3 nucleotides: TGTGCCAGCAGCCCGCCTCGACTAGCGGCGGTGACAGATACGCAGTATTTT.

V usage is TRBV7-9 and J usage is TRBJ1-1, with 12 bases fitting TRBD1. CDR1 and CDR2 (germline): SEHNR, FQNEAQ (reference sequence). The CDR3 is made up of 14 amino acids. Germline trimming cut 3 bases from V and 8 bases from J; bases unmatched to any gene: 4. CDR3 region: CASSFPGQGAEAFF. The CDR3 DNA reads TGTGCCAGCAGCTTTCCGGGACAGGGGGCGGAAGCTTTCTTT.